Following are 30 T cell receptor beta chains from one sample sequenced in a study of memory CD4+ T cells and cytomegalovirus serostatus. The protocol was immunoSEQ multiplex PCR, while the TCRdb copy is restricted to in-frame clones and leaves out a portion. The profile shows 60,000 or so clones, 82% of them singletons. Single viable CD3+CD4+CD8-CD45RO+ cells were sorted as the memory CD4+ T cells. Sequenced: memory CD4+ T cells from blood. These receptors were taken from an adult in good health and CMV-seronegative. Some clones in this sample may be carry-over from other donors' samples.

The rearrangement joins TRBV7-9 to TRBJ2-1; D perhaps matches TRBD2 (5 bases). The V gene lost 5 bases and the J gene lost 14 bases, with 19 bases spanning the gap. Germline V gene sequence: CDR1 SEHNR, CDR2 FQNEAQ (reference sequence). The CDR3 runs 13 residues. CDR3 loop: CASSQNPGWEKFF. The CDR3 DNA is TGTGCCAGCAGCCAAAATCCGGGGTGGGAAAAGTTCTTC. Complete variable domain (other parts from reference TRBV7-9 and TRBJ2-1): DTGVSQNPRHKITKRGQNVTFRCDPISEHNRLYWYRQTLGQGPEFLTYFQNEAQLEKSRLLSDRFSAERPKGSFSTLEIQRTEQGDSAMYLCASSQNPGWEKFFGPGTRLTVL.

The rearrangement links TRBV5-1 to TRBJ1-1; D might be TRBD1 (6 bases). Deletions cut 0 bases from V and 4 bases from J, with 16 bases between. CDR1 is SGHRS, CDR2 YFSETQ, per germline. The CDR3 runs to 16 residues. CDR3 sequence: CASSLDPQGLGTEAFF. The CDR3 DNA is TGCGCCAGCAGCTTGGATCCCCAGGGGTTAGGCACTGAAGCTTTCTTT.

The rearrangement uses TRBV6-5 and TRBJ2-1, with 9 bases identical to TRBD1. This CDR3 spans 15 amino acids. The germline V gene encodes CDR1 MNHEY and CDR2 SVGAGI. The trim removed 6 bases at V and 9 bases at J, leaving 12 bases unmatched. The CDR3 region has the DNA TGTGCCAGCAGACGCGGGACAGGGTCTTACGGTGAGCAGTTCTTC. Translation: CASRRGTGSYGEQFF.

V gene TRBV2 combines with J gene TRBJ1-2; the D is unclear. Trimming removed 5 bases at V and 8 bases at J, with 12 bases between. This CDR3 is built from 12 residues. CDR1 is SNHLY and CDR2 is FYNNEI in the germline V gene. The DNA of the CDR3 is TGTGCCAGCAGTCCTGACATATCCGGCTACACCTTC. It yields the protein CASSPDISGYTF.

J is TRBJ2-2 and V is TRBV4-1, with a tentative D call TRBD2 (5 bases). Germline V gives CDR1 MGHRA, CDR2 YSYEKL. V was trimmed by 3 bases and J by 7 bases, leaving 12 bases between them. CDR3 length: 14 residues. DNA of the CDR3: TGCGCCAGCAGCCAGGGCCTAGCAGTCGGGGAGCTGTTTTTT. Translated, it gives CASSQGLAVGELFF.

In this sample, this clone turned up once. The CDR3 sequence is CASSLKAPSYEQYF. CDR3 DNA sequence: TGTGCCAGCAGCTTGAAGGCACCTTCCTACGAGCAGTACTTC. The V call is TRBV5-6, the J call TRBJ2-7, with D hard to call. CDR3 length equals 14 residues. Germline CDR1 SGHDT, CDR2 YYEEEE. V was shortened by 1 base and J by 1 base, with 9 bases between the two germline ends.

The chain is built from TRBV7-5 and TRBJ2-1; the D call of TRBD2 is as the table states it, not checked on the DNA. TRBV7-5 is shown as a pseudogene. The CDR3 extends over 14 amino acids. CDR3 loop: CARSKKGEGHEQFF. CDR3 in DNA: TGTGCCAGAAGCAAAAAGGGGGAGGGCCATGAGCAGTTCTTC.

This clone was picked up one time. The V call is TRBV7-9, the J call TRBJ2-3; either TRBD1 or TRBD2 may supply D (6 bases each). Trimming cost V 7 bases and J 7 bases, with 18 bases left between them. The CDR3 extends over 14 amino acids. Per the germline V gene, CDR1 is SEHNR and CDR2 is FQNEAQ (reference sequence). The CDR3 nucleotides read TGTGCCAGCACCGAAGCCGGCGGGACAAATACGCAGTATTTT. Its protein product is CASTEAGGTNTQYF.

The gene calls are TRBV28 and TRBJ2-1, with TRBD2 matching over 14 bases. V lost 5 bases and J lost 7; bases outside the gene matches: 19. The CDR3 sequence is 20 residues long. The germline V gene encodes CDR1 MDHEN and CDR2 SYDVKM. CDR3 residues: CASSPYAAFGGLAGVNEQFF. The CDR3, as DNA: TGTGCCAGCAGTCCTTATGCGGCTTTCGGGGGACTAGCGGGAGTTAATGAGCAGTTCTTC.

V usage is TRBV9 and J usage is TRBJ1-4; D unclear. Germline V gene sequence: CDR1 SGDLS, CDR2 YYNGEE. The length of the CDR3 is 14 residues. V was clipped by 3 bases and J by 7 bases, with 13 bases between them. The CDR3 DNA reads TGTGCCAGCAGCGAAACAATAGAATTTGAAAAACTGTTTTTT. As protein: CASSETIEFEKLFF. Together with reference TRBV9 and TRBJ1-4, the CDR3 gives the full variable domain: DSGVTQTPKHLITATGQRVTLRCSPRSGDLSVYWYQQSLDQGLQFLIQYYNGEERAKGNILERFSAQQFPDLHSELNLSSLELGDSALYFCASSETIEFEKLFFGSGTQLSVL.

The chain employs TRBV23-1 and TRBJ2-7, with 14 bases that match TRBD2. TRBV23-1 is identified as an open reading frame with a role that is uncertain. The CDR3 runs 15 residues. V lost 6 bases, J lost 5 bases, and 6 bases stayed unmatched. As DNA, the CDR3 is TGCGCCAGCAGCCTAGGGACTAGCGGGAGAAACGAGCAGTACTTC. Protein sequence: CASSLGTSGRNEQYF.

DNA for the CDR3: TGTGCCAGCTCACGGGACACCGTATCTACCGAGCAGTACTTC. Translating gives CASSRDTVSTEQYF. This sequence joins TRBV18 and TRBJ2-7, with TRBD1 as a possible D gene (6 bases). V was shortened by 4 bases and J by 6 bases, with 16 bases between the two germline ends. The CDR3 is 14 amino acids. Germline V gene lookup returns CDR1 KGHSH and CDR2 LQKENI.

V gene TRBV5-4 combines with J gene TRBJ2-3, with 9 bases matching TRBD1. Germline V CDR1 and CDR2: SGHNT, YYREEE (reference sequence). The CDR3 runs 16 residues. V shed 4 bases and J 3 bases; nucleotides not matched to a gene: 9. In DNA form, the CDR3 reads TGTGCCAGCAGCGGAGCCGGGACAGGGTCAACAGATACGCAGTATTTT. Amino acid sequence: CASSGAGTGSTDTQYF.

This clone was counted a few times. The chain couples TRBV11-2 to TRBJ2-1, with 9 nucleotides matching TRBD2. Trimming cost V 5 bases and J 2 bases; bases outside gene matches: 4. The germline gives CDR1 SGHAT, CDR2 FQNNGV. The CDR3 length is 15 residues. CDR3 sequence reads: CASSTASGAYNEQFF. As DNA, the CDR3 is TGTGCCAGCAGCACAGCTAGCGGGGCCTACAATGAGCAGTTCTTC.

The chain employs TRBV5-1 and TRBJ2-3, with 9 bases lining up with TRBD2. J gave up 5 bases and V 4 bases, and 11 bases lay outside the gene matches. The CDR3 covers 16 residues. The germline V gene has CDR1 SGHRS and CDR2 YFSETQ. The CDR3 region is CASSPSGTLSGDTQYF. CDR3 bases: TGCGCCAGCAGCCCTAGCGGGACACTTTCGGGAGATACGCAGTATTTT. Together with reference TRBV5-1 and TRBJ2-3, the CDR3 gives the full variable domain: KAGVTQTPRYLIKTRGQQVTLSCSPISGHRSVSWYQQTPGQGLQFLFEYFSETQRNKGNFPGRFSGRQFSNSRSEMNVSTLELGDSALYLCASSPSGTLSGDTQYFGPGTRLTVL.

V gene TRBV2 combines with J gene TRBJ1-2; possible D gene TRBD1, 5 bases. The CDR3 sequence is 14 residues long. The germline V and J ends were trimmed by 3 bases and 2 bases, with 10 bases remaining between them. CDR1 and CDR2 from the germline V gene are SNHLY and FYNNEI. CDR3 amino acids: CASSEGVPNYGYTF. As DNA, the CDR3 is TGTGCCAGCAGTGAGGGGGTTCCGAACTATGGCTACACCTTC.

This chain connects TRBV5-1 to TRBJ2-3, with D possibly matching TRBD2 (5 bases). Germline V lookup: CDR1 SGHRS, CDR2 YFSETQ. The CDR3 is 15 residues long. The V gene lost 0 bases and the J gene lost 2 bases, with 10 bases spanning the gap. The CDR3: CASSLGGEVTDTQYF. The DNA of the CDR3 is TGCGCCAGCAGCTTGGGGGGAGAAGTCACAGATACGCAGTATTTT.

The chain combines TRBV2 with TRBJ2-5, with 10 nucleotides matching TRBD1. Germline V gives CDR1 SNHLY, CDR2 FYNNEI. This CDR3 is 12 amino acids long. V shed 9 bases and J 4 bases; nucleotides not matched to a gene: 2. CDR3 nucleotides: TGTGCCAGTGGACAGGGGGGAGAGACCCAGTACTTC. Residues: CASGQGGETQYF. The variable domain in full, completed from reference TRBV2 and TRBJ2-5, reads EPEVTQTPSHQVTQMGQEVILRCVPISNHLYFYWYRQILGQKVEFLVSFYNNEISEKSEIFDDQFSVERPDGSNFTLKIRSTKLEDSAMYFCASGQGGETQYFGPGTRLLVL.

The chain links TRBV7-2 to TRBJ1-2; possible D gene TRBD1, 5 bases. In germline, CDR1 is SGHTA, CDR2 FQGNSA. The CDR3 has 15 amino acids. With 0 bases removed from V and 4 bases from J, the gap between germline ends came to 12 bases. The CDR3, as DNA: TGTGCCAGCAGCTTAGCGGGGGGAGGAGGCTATGGCTACACCTTC. It encodes CASSLAGGGGYGYTF.

The rearrangement joins TRBV28 to TRBJ1-6; 8 bases fit TRBD1. CDR1 and CDR2 (germline): MDHEN, SYDVKM. The CDR3 covers 15 residues. V was pared by 6 bases and J by 8 bases, with 9 bases of the junction left unmatched. The CDR3 here is CASRPSQGGYSPLHF. In nucleotides, the CDR3 is TGTGCCAGCAGACCCTCACAGGGGGGTTATTCACCCCTCCACTTT.

The rearrangement links TRBV14 to TRBJ1-1; no reliable D call. Germline loops: CDR1 SGHDN, CDR2 FVKESK. The CDR3 sequence is 13 residues long. Trimming pared 0 bases from V and 1 base from J, leaving 3 bases between. This chain's CDR3 is CASSQDRNTEAFF. The CDR3 nucleotides are TGTGCCAGCAGCCAAGACAGGAACACTGAAGCTTTCTTT.

The gene calls are TRBV28 and TRBJ1-6, with D unclear. The germline V gene has CDR1 MDHEN and CDR2 SYDVKM. Trimming took off 7 bases at V and 0 bases at J, with 10 bases between the two ends. This CDR3 contains 15 residues. The CDR3 coding sequence is TGTGCCAGCATTGCCCCGAGCTCCTATAATTCACCCCTCCACTTT. Translation: CASIAPSSYNSPLHF.

The V call is TRBV2, the J call TRBJ2-1; D unclear. The CDR3 sequence is 14 residues long. Between the trimmed V and J ends, which lost 4 bases and 5 bases, there was a span of 12 bases. Germline V gene data show CDR1 as SNHLY and CDR2 as FYNNEI. CDR3 region: CASSVGWANNEQFF. The CDR3 region has the DNA TGTGCCAGCAGTGTAGGGTGGGCAAACAATGAGCAGTTCTTC.

The chain combines TRBV6-5 with TRBJ2-7; D is undetermined. The germline V gene encodes CDR1 MNHEY and CDR2 SVGAGI. V was cut by 4 bases and J by 3 bases, with 16 bases left in between. CDR3 length: 15 amino acids. DNA of the CDR3: TGTGCCAGCAGTTCCCCCCTTGAAGGATTCTACGAGCAGTACTTC. This sequence encodes CASSSPLEGFYEQYF.

The chain couples TRBV4-1 to TRBJ1-2, with D possibly matching TRBD1 (5 bases). V was shortened by 2 bases and J by 2 bases, with 9 bases between the two germline ends. The CDR3 has 14 residues. Germline CDR1 reads MGHRA; CDR2 reads YSYEKL. The CDR3 DNA follows: TGCGCCAGCAGCCAACTGACAGCGAACTATGGCTACACCTTC. It translates to CASSQLTANYGYTF.

V usage is TRBV28 and J usage is TRBJ2-5, with unresolved D. Germline V CDR1 and CDR2: MDHEN, SYDVKM. V shed 5 bases and J shed 6 bases, with 16 bases lying between them. The CDR3 consists of 14 residues. The CDR3: CASSLSLTQKTQYF. As DNA, the CDR3 is TGTGCCAGCAGTCTATCACTGACACAGAAGACCCAGTACTTC.

The chain links TRBV6-1 to TRBJ1-4, with 9 bases identical to TRBD1. V shed 6 bases and J 2 bases; nucleotides not matched to a gene: 4. CDR1 is MNHNS and CDR2 is SASEGT in the germline V gene. The CDR3 consists of 15 residues. The CDR3 reads CASRLTGGTNEKLFF. The CDR3 bases are TGTGCCAGCAGACTCACAGGGGGCACTAATGAAAAACTGTTTTTT.

This chain joins TRBV2 and TRBJ1-4, with 7 bases identical to TRBD1. The V segment lost 10 bases and the J segment 7 bases; nucleotides outside the gene matches: 6. Germline lookup yields CDR1 SNHLY and CDR2 FYNNEI. CDR3 size: 12 residues. CDR3 protein: CATGQESEKLFF. The CDR3 coding sequence is TGTGCCACCGGACAGGAGTCTGAAAAACTGTTTTTT.

Only a few counts were recorded for this clone. The chain uses TRBV7-9 and TRBJ1-3, with D uncertain. V gave up 2 bases and J gave up 0 bases, with 20 bases separating them. The CDR3 loop spans 19 amino acids. From germline, CDR1 is SEHNR and CDR2 FQNEAQ (reference sequence). The CDR3 loop is CASSLTRTDPLFSGNTIYF. CDR3 nucleotide sequence: TGTGCCAGCAGCTTAACAAGAACTGACCCCCTTTTCTCTGGAAACACCATATATTTT. The full variable domain, in which reference TRBV7-9 and TRBJ1-3 provide the parts outside the CDR3, is DTGVSQNPRHKITKRGQNVTFRCDPISEHNRLYWYRQTLGQGPEFLTYFQNEAQLEKSRLLSDRFSAERPKGSFSTLEIQRTEQGDSAMYLCASSLTRTDPLFSGNTIYFGEGSWLTVV.

The chain carries TRBV9 and TRBJ2-2; D gene ambiguous. The V end was cut by 0 bases, the J end by 7 bases, with 13 bases between. Germline values: CDR1 SGDLS, CDR2 YYNGEE. CDR3 length equals 15 residues. The CDR3 region has the DNA TGTGCCAGCAGCGTAGGAAACGCCAACGGCGGGGAGCTGTTTTTT. It yields the protein CASSVGNANGGELFF.